This TCR beta chain was profiled in a study of blood T cell repertoires in COVID-19. Whole-study context: T cells, B-cell-depleted T cells, or PBMCs provided the cDNA or gDNA that served as material.

Sequenced by immunoSEQ multiplex PCR; TCRdb stores in-frame clones only, minus some. This sample has over 75,000 clones, with about 91% found just once. V dropped 4 bases and J dropped 5; count of bases not matched to a gene: 8. Per the germline V gene, CDR1 is KGHDR and CDR2 is SFDVKD. The CDR3 sequence is 16 residues long. V usage is TRBV24-1 and J usage is TRBJ2-3, with 10 nucleotides matching TRBD1. This TCR derives from a human donor with active COVID-19. The donor label of this sample is uncertain. Sequenced material: peripheral blood. The CDR3 spells CATSDRDRGLVDTQYF. The DNA for the CDR3 is TGTGCCACCAGTGACCGTGACAGGGGGCTTGTAGATACGCAGTATTTT.